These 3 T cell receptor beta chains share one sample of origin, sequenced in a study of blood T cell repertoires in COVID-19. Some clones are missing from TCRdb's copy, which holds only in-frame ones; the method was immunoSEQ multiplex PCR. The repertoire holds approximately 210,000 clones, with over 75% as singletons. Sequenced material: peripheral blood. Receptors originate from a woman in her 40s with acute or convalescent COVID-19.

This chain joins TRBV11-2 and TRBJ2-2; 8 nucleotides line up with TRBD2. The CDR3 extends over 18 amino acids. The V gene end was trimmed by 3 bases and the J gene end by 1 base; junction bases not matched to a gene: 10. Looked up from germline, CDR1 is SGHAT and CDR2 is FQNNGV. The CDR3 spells CASSFFPGLVKNTGELFF. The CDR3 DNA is TGTGCCAGCAGCTTCTTTCCGGGACTAGTTAAGAACACCGGGGAGCTGTTTTTT. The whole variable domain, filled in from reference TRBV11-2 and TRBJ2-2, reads EAGVAQSPRYKIIEKRQSVAFWCNPISGHATLYWYQQILGQGPKLLIQFQNNGVVDDSQLPKDRFSAERLKGVDSTLKIQPAKLEDSAVYLCASSFFPGLVKNTGELFFGEGSRLTVL.

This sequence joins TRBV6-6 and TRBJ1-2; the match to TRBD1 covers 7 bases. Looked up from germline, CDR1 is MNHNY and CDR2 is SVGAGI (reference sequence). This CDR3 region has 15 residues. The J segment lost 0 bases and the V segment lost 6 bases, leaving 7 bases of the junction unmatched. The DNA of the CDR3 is TGTGCCAGCAGCGCCACAGGGGACTCTAACTATGGCTACACCTTC. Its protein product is CASSATGDSNYGYTF.

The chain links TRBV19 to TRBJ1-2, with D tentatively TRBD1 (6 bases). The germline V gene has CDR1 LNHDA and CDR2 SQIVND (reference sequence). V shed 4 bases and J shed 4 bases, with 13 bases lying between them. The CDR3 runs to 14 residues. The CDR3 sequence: CASSSVGTIYGYTF. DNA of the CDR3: TGTGCCAGTAGTAGTGTCGGGACAATCTATGGCTACACCTTC.